A selection of T cell receptor beta chains follows, all from one sample in a study of T cell repertoires in ileal Crohn's disease. TCRdb's copy holds only in-frame clones and misses some; the assay was immunoSEQ multiplex PCR. The sample contains about 3,100 clones, 70% to 90% of which appear only once. What was sequenced was ileal tissue. The receptors stem from an adult with Crohn's disease. The conserved cysteine and the conserved F or W are not part of the CDR3 here.

V gene	CDR3 protein
TRBV5-6	ASSFAPEGFAEAF
TRBV11-2	ASSSIGTDTYEQY
TRBV30	AWSLKGGERGFQPQH
TRBV9	ASSVRSSGGAEHYEQY
TRBV4-1	ASSQETSTAGSYGYT
TRBV10-1	ASSYDGTALGTQY
TRBV30	AWSADREVNEKLF
TRBV29-1	SVRGQLSVNTEAF
TRBV6-4	ASSPGQNWINYGYT
TRBV9	ASSRLLAGTGADTQY
TRBV6-4	ASSESSGGQDTQY
TRBV5-6	ASSWLAGGLWQETQY
TRBV2	ASSEGFDSPSGANVLT
TRBV7-2	ASSLAVSQANTEAF
TRBV7-3	ASSPLAGGFAGELF
TRBV25-1	ASSGWTPYNEQF
TRBV29-1	SVGTRSGEKLF
TRBV27	ASSALGAGGTGELF
TRBV7-6	ASSSTSGGKTQY
TRBV23-1	ASSPSERGAVETQY
TRBV2	ASSGLASTDTQY
TRBV7-9	ASSPSLAGNEKLF
TRBV6-5	ASSYGVPGETQY
TRBV20-1	SASRADEQY
TRBV10-1	PNPIPPLAGPSYEQY
TRBV7-9	ASSPSGGNYGYT
TRBV29-1	SVGCAQSRANVLT
TRBV11-1	ASSLRAGSYEQY
TRBV7-3	ASSFLGGSNTEAF
TRBV2	ASSLTGGEEPQH
TRBV7-8	ASSLGSSGGQPQH
TRBV7-5	VRSLDPRLKGQQPQH